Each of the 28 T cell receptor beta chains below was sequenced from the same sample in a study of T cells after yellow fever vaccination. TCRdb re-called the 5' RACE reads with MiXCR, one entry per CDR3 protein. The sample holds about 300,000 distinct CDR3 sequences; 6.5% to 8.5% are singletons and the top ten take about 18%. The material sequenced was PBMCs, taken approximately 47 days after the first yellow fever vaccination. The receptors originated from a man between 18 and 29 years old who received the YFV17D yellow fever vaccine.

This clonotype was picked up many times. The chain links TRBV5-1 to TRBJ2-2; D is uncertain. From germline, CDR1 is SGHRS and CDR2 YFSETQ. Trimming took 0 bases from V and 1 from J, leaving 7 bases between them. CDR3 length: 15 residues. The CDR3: CASSLESQNTGELFF. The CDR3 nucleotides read TGCGCCAGCAGCTTGGAATCACAGAACACCGGGGAGCTGTTTTTT.

CDR3 loop: CASSPGGMRLLNEKLFF. The CDR3 region has the DNA TGTGCCAGCAGCCCGGGGGGGATGCGTCTTCTTAATGAAAAACTGTTTTTT. This chain links TRBV7-2 with TRBJ1-4, with D possibly matching TRBD1 (5 bases). Germline V CDR1 and CDR2: SGHTA, FQGNSA. This CDR3 spans 17 amino acids. The ends were cut back, 5 bases at V and 4 bases at J, with 20 bases in the middle.

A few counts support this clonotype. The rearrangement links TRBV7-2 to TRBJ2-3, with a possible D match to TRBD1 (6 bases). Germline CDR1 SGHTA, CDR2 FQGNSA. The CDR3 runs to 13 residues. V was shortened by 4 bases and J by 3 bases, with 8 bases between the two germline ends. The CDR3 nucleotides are TGTGCCAGCAGCTATACAGGGACAGATACGCAGTATTTT. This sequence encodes CASSYTGTDTQYF.

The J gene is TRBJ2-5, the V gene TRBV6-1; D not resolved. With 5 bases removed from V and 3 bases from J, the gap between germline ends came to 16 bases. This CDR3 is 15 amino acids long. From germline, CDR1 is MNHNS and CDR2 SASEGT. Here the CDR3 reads CASSHQVNPKETQYF. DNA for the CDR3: TGTGCCAGCAGTCATCAGGTGAACCCGAAAGAGACCCAGTACTTC.

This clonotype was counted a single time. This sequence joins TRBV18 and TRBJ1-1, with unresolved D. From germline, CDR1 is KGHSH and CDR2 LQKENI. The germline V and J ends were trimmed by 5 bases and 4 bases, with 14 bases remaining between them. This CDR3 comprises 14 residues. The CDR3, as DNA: TGTGCCAGCTCAGACCCGAGCGGCGGCACTGAAGCTTTCTTT. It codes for CASSDPSGGTEAFF.

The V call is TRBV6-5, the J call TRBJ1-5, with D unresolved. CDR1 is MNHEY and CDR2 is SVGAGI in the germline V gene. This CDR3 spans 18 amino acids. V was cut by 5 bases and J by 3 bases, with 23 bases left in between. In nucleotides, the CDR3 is TGTGCCAGCAGTAACGGGATATACTCCTCCGGTCCCAATCAGCCCCAGCATTTT. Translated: CASSNGIYSSGPNQPQHF.

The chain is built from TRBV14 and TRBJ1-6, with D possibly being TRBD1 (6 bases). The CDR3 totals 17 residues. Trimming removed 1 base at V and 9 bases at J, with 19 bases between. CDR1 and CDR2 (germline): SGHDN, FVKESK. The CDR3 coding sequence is TGTGCCAGCAGCCAAGGAGGGGGGGCGCAGAGGCTTTCACCCCTCCACTTT. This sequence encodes CASSQGGGAQRLSPLHF.

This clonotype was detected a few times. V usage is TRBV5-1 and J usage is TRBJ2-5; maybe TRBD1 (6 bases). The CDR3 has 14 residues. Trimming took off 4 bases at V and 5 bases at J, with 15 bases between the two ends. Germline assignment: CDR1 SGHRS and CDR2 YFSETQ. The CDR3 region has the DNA TGCGCCAGCAGCGTGGACAGAGGGACGGAGACCCAGTACTTC. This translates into CASSVDRGTETQYF.

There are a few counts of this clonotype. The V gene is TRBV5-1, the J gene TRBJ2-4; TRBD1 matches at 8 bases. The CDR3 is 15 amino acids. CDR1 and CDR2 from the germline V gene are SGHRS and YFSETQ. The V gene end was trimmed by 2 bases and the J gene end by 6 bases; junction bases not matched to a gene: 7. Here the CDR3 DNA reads TGCGCCAGCAGCTTCGCGGACAGGGCACTAAACATTCAGTACTTC. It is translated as CASSFADRALNIQYF.

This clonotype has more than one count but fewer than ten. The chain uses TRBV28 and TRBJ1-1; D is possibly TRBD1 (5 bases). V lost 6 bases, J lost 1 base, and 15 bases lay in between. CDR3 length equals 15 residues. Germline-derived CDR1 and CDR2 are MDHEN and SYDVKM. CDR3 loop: CASRAKGTGNTEAFF. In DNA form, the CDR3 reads TGTGCCAGCAGGGCAAAGGGGACGGGGAACACTGAAGCTTTCTTT. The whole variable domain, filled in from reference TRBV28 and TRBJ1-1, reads DVKVTQSSRYLVKRTGEKVFLECVQDMDHENMFWYRQDPGLGLRLIYFSYDVKMKEKGDIPEGYSVSREKKERFSLILESASTNQTSMYLCASRAKGTGNTEAFFGQGTRLTVV.

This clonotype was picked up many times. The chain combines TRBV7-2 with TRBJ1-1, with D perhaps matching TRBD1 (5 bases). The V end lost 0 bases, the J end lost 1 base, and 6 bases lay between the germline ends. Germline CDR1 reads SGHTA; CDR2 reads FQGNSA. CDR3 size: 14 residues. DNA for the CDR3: TGTGCCAGCAGCTTAGCACAGGCGAACACTGAAGCTTTCTTT. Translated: CASSLAQANTEAFF.

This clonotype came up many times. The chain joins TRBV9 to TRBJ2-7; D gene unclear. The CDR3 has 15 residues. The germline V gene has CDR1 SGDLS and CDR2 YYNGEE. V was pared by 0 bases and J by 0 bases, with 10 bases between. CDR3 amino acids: CASSVAAVSSYEQYF. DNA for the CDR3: TGTGCCAGCAGCGTAGCGGCAGTCAGCTCCTACGAGCAGTACTTC.

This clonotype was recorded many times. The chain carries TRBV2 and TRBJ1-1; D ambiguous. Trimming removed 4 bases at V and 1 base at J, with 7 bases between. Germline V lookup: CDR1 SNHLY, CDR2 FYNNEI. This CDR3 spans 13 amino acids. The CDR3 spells CASSGNGNTEAFF. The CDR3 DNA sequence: TGTGCCAGCAGTGGGAACGGGAACACTGAAGCTTTCTTT. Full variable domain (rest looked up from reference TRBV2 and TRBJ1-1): EPEVTQTPSHQVTQMGQEVILRCVPISNHLYFYWYRQILGQKVEFLVSFYNNEISEKSEIFDDQFSVERPDGSNFTLKIRSTKLEDSAMYFCASSGNGNTEAFFGQGTRLTVV.

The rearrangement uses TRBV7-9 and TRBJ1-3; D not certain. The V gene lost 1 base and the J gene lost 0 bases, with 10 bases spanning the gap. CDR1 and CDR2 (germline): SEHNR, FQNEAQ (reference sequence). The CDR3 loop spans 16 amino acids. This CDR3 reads CASSLERLGSGNTIYF. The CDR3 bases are TGTGCCAGCAGCTTAGAACGGCTGGGCTCTGGAAACACCATATATTTT.

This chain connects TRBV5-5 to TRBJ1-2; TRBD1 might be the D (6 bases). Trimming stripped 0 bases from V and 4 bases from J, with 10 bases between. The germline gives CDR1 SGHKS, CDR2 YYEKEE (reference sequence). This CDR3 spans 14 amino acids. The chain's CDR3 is CASSLGQAAYGYTF. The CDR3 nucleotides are TGTGCCAGCAGCTTGGGACAGGCAGCCTATGGCTACACCTTC.

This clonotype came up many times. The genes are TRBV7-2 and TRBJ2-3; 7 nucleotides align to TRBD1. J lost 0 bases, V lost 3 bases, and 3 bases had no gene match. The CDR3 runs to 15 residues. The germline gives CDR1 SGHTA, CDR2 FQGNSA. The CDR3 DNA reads TGTGCCAGCAGCTTGTACAGGGGAAGCACAGATACGCAGTATTTT. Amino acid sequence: CASSLYRGSTDTQYF.

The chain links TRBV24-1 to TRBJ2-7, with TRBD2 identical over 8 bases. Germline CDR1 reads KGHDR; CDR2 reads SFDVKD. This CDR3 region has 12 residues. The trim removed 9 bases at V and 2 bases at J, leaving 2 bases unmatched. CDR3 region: CATRGGAYEQYV. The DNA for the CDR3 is TGTGCCACCCGGGGGGGGGCCTACGAGCAGTACGTC.

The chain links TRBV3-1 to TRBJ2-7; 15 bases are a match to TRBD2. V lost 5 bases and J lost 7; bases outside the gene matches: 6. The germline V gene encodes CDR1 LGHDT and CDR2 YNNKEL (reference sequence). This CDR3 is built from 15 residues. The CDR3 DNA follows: TGTGCCAGCAGCGCGGGACTAGCGGGGGGTTGGGAGCAGTACGTC. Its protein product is CASSAGLAGGWEQYV.

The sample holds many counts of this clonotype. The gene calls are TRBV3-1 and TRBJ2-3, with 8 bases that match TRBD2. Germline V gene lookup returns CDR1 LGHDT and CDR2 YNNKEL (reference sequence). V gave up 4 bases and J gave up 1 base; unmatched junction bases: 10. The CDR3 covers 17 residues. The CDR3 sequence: CASSRILISGGTDTQYF. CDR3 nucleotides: TGTGCCAGCAGCCGCATCCTTATTAGCGGGGGCACAGATACGCAGTATTTT.

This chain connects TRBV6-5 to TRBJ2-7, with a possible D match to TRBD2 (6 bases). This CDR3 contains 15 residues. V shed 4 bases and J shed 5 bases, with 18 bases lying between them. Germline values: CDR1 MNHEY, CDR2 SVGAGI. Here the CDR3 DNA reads TGTGCCAGCAGTTCGATAGAGGCGGGGTCCCACGAGCAGTACTTC. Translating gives CASSSIEAGSHEQYF.

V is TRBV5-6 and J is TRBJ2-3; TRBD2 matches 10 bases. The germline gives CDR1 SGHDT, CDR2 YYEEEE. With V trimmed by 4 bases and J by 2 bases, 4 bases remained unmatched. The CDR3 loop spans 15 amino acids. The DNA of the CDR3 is TGTGCCAGCAGCGGAGCGGGGGGGTTCACAGATACGCAGTATTTT. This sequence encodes CASSGAGGFTDTQYF. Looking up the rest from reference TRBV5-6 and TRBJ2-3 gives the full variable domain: DAGVTQSPTHLIKTRGQQVTLRCSPKSGHDTVSWYQQALGQGPQFIFQYYEEEERQRGNFPDRFSGHQFPNYSSELNVNALLLGDSALYLCASSGAGGFTDTQYFGPGTRLTVL.

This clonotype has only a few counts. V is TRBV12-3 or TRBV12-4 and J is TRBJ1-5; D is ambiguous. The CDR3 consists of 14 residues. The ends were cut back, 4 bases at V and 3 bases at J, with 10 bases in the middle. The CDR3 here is CASSSEQHNQPQHF. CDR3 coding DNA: TGTGCCAGCAGTTCTGAACAGCACAATCAGCCCCAGCATTTT.

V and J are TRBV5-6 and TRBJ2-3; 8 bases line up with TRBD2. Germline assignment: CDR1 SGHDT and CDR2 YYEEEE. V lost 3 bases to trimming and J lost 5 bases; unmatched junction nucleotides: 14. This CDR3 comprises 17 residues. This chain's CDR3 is CASSSGAGLVSGDTQYF. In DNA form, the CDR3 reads TGTGCCAGCAGCTCCGGCGCGGGACTAGTTTCTGGAGATACGCAGTATTTT. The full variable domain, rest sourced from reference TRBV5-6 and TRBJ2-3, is DAGVTQSPTHLIKTRGQQVTLRCSPKSGHDTVSWYQQALGQGPQFIFQYYEEEERQRGNFPDRFSGHQFPNYSSELNVNALLLGDSALYLCASSSGAGLVSGDTQYFGPGTRLTVL.

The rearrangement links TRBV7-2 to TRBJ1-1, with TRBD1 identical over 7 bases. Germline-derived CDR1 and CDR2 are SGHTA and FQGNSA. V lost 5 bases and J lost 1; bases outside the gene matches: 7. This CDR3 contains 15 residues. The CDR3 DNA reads TGTGCCAGCAGCAAGACAGGGCAGAGGAACACTGAAGCTTTCTTT. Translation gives CASSKTGQRNTEAFF.

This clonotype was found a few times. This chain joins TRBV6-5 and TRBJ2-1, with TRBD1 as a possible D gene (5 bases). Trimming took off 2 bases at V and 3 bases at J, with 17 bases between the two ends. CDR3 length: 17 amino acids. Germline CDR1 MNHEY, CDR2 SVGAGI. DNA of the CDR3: TGTGCCAGCAGTTACCAACATAAGGGGATTGACTACAATGAGCAGTTCTTC. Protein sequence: CASSYQHKGIDYNEQFF.

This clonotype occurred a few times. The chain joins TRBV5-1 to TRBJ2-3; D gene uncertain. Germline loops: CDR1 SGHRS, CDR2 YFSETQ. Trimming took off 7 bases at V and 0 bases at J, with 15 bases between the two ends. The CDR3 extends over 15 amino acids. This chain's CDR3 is CASQATYQSTDTQYF. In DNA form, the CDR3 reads TGCGCCAGCCAGGCGACCTACCAGAGCACAGATACGCAGTATTTT.

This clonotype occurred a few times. This CDR3 is CASSAAGQTNTEAFF. CDR3 in DNA: TGTGCCAGCAGCGCGGCGGGACAGACCAACACTGAAGCTTTCTTT. The rearrangement joins TRBV4-2 to TRBJ1-1; 7 bases map to TRBD1. This CDR3 region has 15 residues. Germline lookup yields CDR1 LGHNA and CDR2 YNFKEQ. Losses at the gene ends were 5 bases for V and 2 bases for J; bases not matched to a gene: 8.

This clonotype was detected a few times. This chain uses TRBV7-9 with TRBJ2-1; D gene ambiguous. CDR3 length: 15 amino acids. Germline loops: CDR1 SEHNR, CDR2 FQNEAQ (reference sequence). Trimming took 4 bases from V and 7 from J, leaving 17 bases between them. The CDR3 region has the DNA TGTGCCAGCAGCTCCCTCAGAGACCAGGAGAATGAGCAGTTCTTC. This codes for CASSSLRDQENEQFF.